The next 10 T cell receptor beta chains were all read from a single sample in a study of regulatory T cells in long-lasting Graves disease. Arm-PCR of CDR3 regions and iRepertoire HTBI primers were the basis on which TCR beta libraries were built. Via MiXCR, TCRdb re-called the multiplex PCR reads, giving one row per CDR3 protein. The table includes roughly 700,000 distinct CDR3 sequences, around 32% detected once. Described time point: persistent/refractory GD, antithyroid drugs over 5 years with positive TRAb. PBMC RNA was the source of the TCR library. Sequencing used peripheral blood mononuclear cells (PBMCs), obtained when the disease was refractory, from a patient treated with antithyroid drugs. The receptors derive from a female donor with Graves disease.

The V gene is TRBV7-9, the J gene TRBJ2-7; 10 bases match TRBD2. The CDR3 has 16 residues. V shed 1 base, J shed 3 bases, and the junction held 6 bases outside the gene matches. The V gene's germline CDR1 is SEHNR and CDR2 FQNEAQ (reference sequence). CDR3: CASSLGGLARNYEQYF. CDR3 nucleotides: TGTGCCAGCAGCTTAGGGGGACTAGCGAGAAACTACGAGCAGTACTTC.

The chain recombines TRBV15 with TRBJ2-2, with 7 bases that match TRBD2. The CDR3 has 17 amino acids. V was clipped by 5 bases and J by 7 bases; unmatched bases: 16. The germline V gene encodes CDR1 LNHNV and CDR2 YYDKDF (reference sequence). The CDR3 DNA follows: TGTGCCACCAGCCGCCGGTTGGGGGGAGGGCCCAACGGGGAGCTGTTTTTT. It translates to CATSRRLGGGPNGELFF.

There are many counts of this clonotype. The CDR3 DNA sequence: TGCAGTGCTAGCCCGATGGACAGGGAAGAGACCCAGTACTTC. Translating gives CSASPMDREETQYF. This rearrangement joins TRBV20-1 to TRBJ2-5; 8 nucleotides line up with TRBD1. The length of the CDR3 is 14 residues. In germline, CDR1 is DFQATT, CDR2 SNEGSKA (reference sequence). V was clipped by 3 bases and J by 3 bases; unmatched bases: 6.

About this clonotype: In this CDR3 the conserved last residue, phenylalanine or tryptophan, is missing, so a read error is likely. This chain joins TRBV12-5 and TRBJ1-1, with TRBD1 identical over 7 bases. V was clipped by 3 bases and J by 10 bases; unmatched bases: 8. Germline-derived CDR1 and CDR2 are LGHNT and FRNRAP. The CDR3 spans 13 residues. CDR3 coding DNA: TGTGCTAGTGGTTTCCCATCGGGACAGCGAGCTTTCTGT. It is translated as CASGFPSGQRAFC.

The chain is built from TRBV27 and TRBJ1-2; weak D call: TRBD1 (5 bases). Trimming pared 5 bases from V and 4 bases from J, leaving 17 bases between. Germline V gene lookup returns CDR1 MNHEY and CDR2 SMNVEV (reference sequence). CDR3 length: 15 amino acids. CDR3 DNA: TGTGCCAGCAGTCCCGGGCTGGGGCTTACCTATGGCTACACCTTC. It specifies CASSPGLGLTYGYTF.

The rearrangement links TRBV3-1 to TRBJ1-4; a possible D gene is TRBD1 (6 bases). The V gene lost 0 bases and the J gene lost 7 bases, with 12 bases spanning the gap. This CDR3 region has 15 residues. CDR1 is LGHDT, CDR2 YNNKEL, per germline (reference sequence). The CDR3: CASSQDPHRAEKLFF. DNA for the CDR3: TGTGCCAGCAGCCAAGATCCCCACAGGGCTGAAAAACTGTTTTTT.

This chain joins TRBV20-1 and TRBJ1-2, with D tentatively TRBD1 (6 bases). Trimming took off 0 bases at V and 7 bases at J, with 15 bases between the two ends. CDR1 and CDR2 (germline): DFQATT, SNEGSKA (reference sequence). The CDR3 runs to 14 residues. CDR3 coding DNA: TGCAGTGCTAGAGATTTGCAGGGGTCCGGTGGCTACACCTTC. Its translation is CSARDLQGSGGYTF.

This clonotype came up a few times. The chain couples TRBV6-1 to TRBJ2-7, with 9 bases identical to TRBD2. CDR1 is MNHNS, CDR2 SASEGT, per germline. Unmatched junction bases numbered 13, after V lost 7 bases and J lost 3 bases. There are 16 residues in the CDR3. The CDR3 DNA reads as TGTGCCAGCAACCCTGAGGTAGCGGGAGATCACTACGAGCAGTACTTC. It translates to CASNPEVAGDHYEQYF.

This clonotype has only a few counts. The chain joins TRBV10-3 to TRBJ2-6, with a tentative D call TRBD2 (6 bases). The V end lost 3 bases, the J end lost 4 bases, and 13 bases lay between the germline ends. This CDR3 has 16 residues. Looked up from germline, CDR1 is ENHRY and CDR2 is SYGVKD. The CDR3 sequence: CAISDSSAGGANVLTF. CDR3 sequence (DNA): TGTGCCATCAGTGATTCGAGTGCGGGGGGGGCCAACGTCCTGACTTTC.

This clonotype has a count of ten or more. V and J are TRBV27 and TRBJ1-2; 7 bases are a match to TRBD1. The V segment lost 6 bases and the J segment 3 bases; nucleotides outside the gene matches: 7. The CDR3 is made up of 14 amino acids. Germline V gene lookup returns CDR1 MNHEY and CDR2 SMNVEV (reference sequence). Here the CDR3 DNA reads TGTGCCAGCAGGAAATTAGACAGGGACTATGGCTACACCTTC. Translated: CASRKLDRDYGYTF.